The TCR beta chain described here comes from a study of identical twins. Findings and limits, study-wide: Researchers reported weaker excess twin sharing in beta out-of-frame sequences. The more abundant beta clonotypes in cord blood had fewer insertions, and memory repertoires did not show this. Modelling approaches yielded underestimates of out-of-frame TCR alpha sharing between monozygotic twins.

This clonotype has just a few counts. What it binds is unknown. Template switching added a universal primer binding site, and final cDNA carried unique molecular identifiers. MiXCR, run by TCRdb on the 5' RACE reads, gives a single entry per CDR3 protein. The sample holds about 1.7 million distinct CDR3 sequences, 32% seen once. Sequenced input: cord blood. This receptor was taken from a newborn girl in good health.

The CDR3 region is CAISGVSGTSTDTQYF. In nucleotides, the CDR3 is TGTGCCATCAGTGGGGTTAGCGGGACGAGCACAGATACGCAGTATTTT. The chain recombines TRBV10-3 with TRBJ2-3; 8 bases align to TRBD2. With V trimmed by 4 bases and J by 0 bases, 6 bases remained unmatched. Looked up from germline, CDR1 is ENHRY and CDR2 is SYGVKD. The CDR3 is made up of 16 amino acids.